This T cell receptor beta chain emerged from a study of T-cell memory formation after mild COVID-19. In the study overall: The two donors had largely donor-specific TCR clusters.

It was 5'RACE with constant-segment primers that produced the TCR alpha and TCR beta cDNA libraries, which carried sample barcodes and UMIs. TCRdb itself ran the 5' RACE reads through MiXCR, one entry per CDR3 protein. The data hold around 300,000 distinct CDR3 sequences, with over 11% observed a single time. CDR1 and CDR2 from the germline V gene are KGHSH and LQKENI. This CDR3 comprises 14 residues. V gave up 0 bases and J gave up 5 bases, with 10 bases separating them. The sequencing input was PBMCs or a T cell subset sorted from them (not recorded which). This sequence was found in a man younger than 30 who had mild COVID-19 (a few samples of this study predate the infection). Cell type and time point are not known. This chain uses TRBV18 with TRBJ1-2, with D unresolved. In DNA form, the CDR3 reads TGTGCCAGCTCACCACCGGTGGGGTTTTATGGCTACACCTTC. Translation: CASSPPVGFYGYTF.